This T cell receptor (beta chain) was sequenced during a study of control samples from healthy donors and cancer patients. TCRdb's table, derived via immunoSEQ multiplex PCR, lists solely in-frame clones and lacks some. Of under 100,000 clones listed, roughly 93% are singletons. The CDR3 has 13 residues. Trimming took off 0 bases at V and 5 bases at J, with 9 bases between the two ends. Germline loops: CDR1 SGDLS, CDR2 YYNGEE. The chain combines TRBV9 with TRBJ2-7; the D is unclear. The material sequenced was blood. This clonotype was sampled from a woman aged 25 to 45 in good health. CDR3 coding DNA: TGTGCCAGCAGCGTAGACGGGCGGAACGAGCAGTACTTC. Encoded protein: CASSVDGRNEQYF.